A single sample gave rise to the 14 T cell receptor beta chains below, sequenced in a study of spatial heterogeneity in lung cancer. Described time point: sample taken at primary tumor resection. Researchers sequenced whole RNA taken from tumor, nontumor lung or frozen PBMC without sorting. TCRdb passed the 5' RACE reads through MiXCR, listing each CDR3 protein once. The sample has over 10,000 distinct CDR3 sequences, about 3.9% seen once. Sequenced here: PBMCs, sampled at surgery. The receptors shown here come from a male donor with early-stage non-small cell lung cancer.

This clonotype occurred many times. This beta chain is an off-target read within a library intended for alpha chains, so its frequency means little. The rearrangement links TRBV5-1 to TRBJ2-2; the D call may be TRBD1 or TRBD2 (5 bases each). Germline V CDR1 and CDR2: SGHRS, YFSETQ. This CDR3 comprises 18 residues. V was trimmed by 1 base and J by 1 base, leaving 17 bases between them. The CDR3 DNA sequence: TGCGCCAGCAGCTTGAGGCCCCCCGGGGCCCTGAACACCGGGGAGCTGTTTTTT. It encodes CASSLRPPGALNTGELFF.

This clonotype appeared many times. This beta chain appears as a stray read in a library generated for alpha chains; its size is not informative. The V call is TRBV10-3, the J call TRBJ2-7; D is unclear. The V end was cut by 2 bases, the J end by 7 bases, with 15 bases between. Germline V gives CDR1 ENHRY, CDR2 SYGVKD. The CDR3 has 14 residues. CDR3 residues: CAISERADMKEQYF. CDR3 nucleotide sequence: TGTGCCATCAGTGAGAGGGCAGACATGAAGGAGCAGTACTTC.

Note on this clonotype: This beta chain is an off-target read within a library intended for alpha chains, so its frequency means little. This chain connects TRBV2 to TRBJ2-1; perhaps D is TRBD1 or TRBD2 (5 bases each). Germline values: CDR1 SNHLY, CDR2 FYNNEI. The CDR3 sequence is 14 residues long. Trimming took 6 bases from V and 5 from J, leaving 14 bases between them. CDR3 in amino acids: CASRERRTNNEQFF. CDR3 coding DNA: TGTGCCAGCAGGGAGCGGAGGACAAACAATGAGCAGTTCTTC.

This clonotype came up many times. With the library built for alpha chains, this beta chain is off target and its frequency is not meaningful. This rearrangement joins TRBV11-1 to TRBJ2-1, with 7 bases matching TRBD2. The CDR3 is made up of 15 amino acids. CDR1 SGHAT and CDR2 FQDESV come from the germline V gene (reference sequence). Trimming took 6 bases from V and 6 from J; bases not matched to a gene: 11. DNA of the CDR3: TGTGCCAGCAGTTCGCCGAGGGGACTACTCAATGAGCAGTTCTTC. It translates to CASSSPRGLLNEQFF.

This clonotype was recorded many times. This beta chain is an off-target read within a library intended for alpha chains, so its frequency means little. The chain combines TRBV29-1 with TRBJ2-7; 11 bases map to TRBD2. The CDR3 covers 13 residues. With V trimmed by 7 bases and J by 6 bases, 8 bases remained unmatched. Germline V gene lookup returns CDR1 SQVTM and CDR2 ANQGSEA. The CDR3 here is CSALTSGTGEQYF. The CDR3 bases are TGCAGCGCCCTGACTAGCGGGACGGGCGAGCAGTACTTC.

This clonotype was counted many times. This beta chain is an off-target read within a library intended for alpha chains, so its frequency means little. The CDR3: CASSPSGTGVGPEAFF. The CDR3 DNA is TGTGCCAGCTCACCGTCCGGGACAGGGGTGGGACCTGAAGCTTTCTTT. This chain connects TRBV18 to TRBJ1-1, with TRBD1 identical over 10 bases. In germline, CDR1 is KGHSH, CDR2 LQKENI. CDR3 length: 16 residues. The V gene end was trimmed by 3 bases and the J gene end by 6 bases; junction bases not matched to a gene: 10.

This clonotype appeared many times. Found in a library prepared for alpha chains, this beta chain is an off-target read, and its abundance has little meaning. This chain joins TRBV10-3 and TRBJ2-1, with TRBD2 matching over 10 bases. This CDR3 contains 21 residues. Germline CDR1 and CDR2: ENHRY and SYGVKD. The trim removed 10 bases at V and 0 bases at J, leaving 24 bases unmatched. The CDR3 nucleotides read TGTGCCACGAACCAGGCTAGCGGGAGAAGTTCGATCTCGAGCTCCTACAATGAGCAGTTCTTC. It translates to CATNQASGRSSISSSYNEQFF.

This clonotype was seen repeatedly, ten times or more. As an off-target read in a library built for alpha chains, this beta chain has a frequency of little significance. The rearrangement uses TRBV7-6 and TRBJ2-7; no clear D. This CDR3 is built from 15 residues. Looked up from germline, CDR1 is SGHVS and CDR2 is FNYEAQ. Trimming left V 5 bases short and J 0 bases short, with 14 bases between. The CDR3 DNA follows: TGTGCCAGCAGCCTCGGCGTGGAGAGCTCCTACGAGCAGTACTTC. Amino acids: CASSLGVESSYEQYF.

This clonotype was found many times. Because the library targeted alpha chains, this beta chain is an off-target read whose size means little. The chain has TRBV6-6 and TRBJ1-6; D gene ambiguous. Germline loops: CDR1 MNHNY, CDR2 SVGAGI (reference sequence). V lost 5 bases, J lost 7 bases, and 12 bases lay in between. The CDR3 is 14 residues long. This chain's CDR3 is CASSPNSPNSPLHF. The CDR3 DNA reads as TGTGCCAGCAGTCCCAACAGCCCGAATTCACCCCTCCACTTT.

At least ten counts were recorded for this clonotype. The library was built for alpha chains, so this beta chain is an off-target read and its size means little. V is TRBV9 and J is TRBJ1-5; D unclear. Germline V gene data show CDR1 as SGDLS and CDR2 as YYNGEE. V lost 0 bases and J lost 6, with 7 bases in between. CDR3 length equals 13 residues. In nucleotides, the CDR3 is TGTGCCAGCAGCGTAGATTTCGGTCAGCCCCAGCATTTT. Amino acids: CASSVDFGQPQHF. Filled out from reference TRBV9 and TRBJ1-5, the complete variable domain reads DSGVTQTPKHLITATGQRVTLRCSPRSGDLSVYWYQQSLDQGLQFLIQYYNGEERAKGNILERFSAQQFPDLHSELNLSSLELGDSALYFCASSVDFGQPQHFGDGTRLSIL.

This clonotype was picked up many times. This beta chain is an off-target read within a library intended for alpha chains, so its frequency means little. The genes are TRBV2 and TRBJ2-3; maybe TRBD2 (5 bases). The V gene's germline CDR1 is SNHLY and CDR2 FYNNEI. The length of the CDR3 is 16 residues. Trimming removed 3 bases at V and 3 bases at J, with 16 bases between. The DNA for the CDR3 is TGTGCCAGCAGTGACGGCCTTGGCGGGTGGACAGATACGCAGTATTTT. Translated, it gives CASSDGLGGWTDTQYF. Full variable domain (outside the CDR3, taken from reference TRBV2 and TRBJ2-3): EPEVTQTPSHQVTQMGQEVILRCVPISNHLYFYWYRQILGQKVEFLVSFYNNEISEKSEIFDDQFSVERPDGSNFTLKIRSTKLEDSAMYFCASSDGLGGWTDTQYFGPGTRLTVL.

The table lists this clonotype with many counts. The library was designed around alpha chains, so this beta chain is a stray read whose abundance carries little weight. The chain is built from TRBV20-1 and TRBJ2-1; weak D call: TRBD2 (6 bases). Per germline, CDR1 DFQATT and CDR2 SNEGSKA (reference sequence). Deletions cut 0 bases from V and 4 bases from J, with 13 bases between. This CDR3 comprises 15 residues. CDR3 nucleotides: TGCAGTGCTAGAGATCGGCTAGCGTCTTACAATGAGCAGTTCTTC. Translating gives CSARDRLASYNEQFF.

This clonotype was seen many times. For a library built for alpha chains, this beta chain is a stray read; little rests on its size. The chain uses TRBV15 and TRBJ2-1, with D maybe TRBD1 (5 bases). The CDR3 has 15 amino acids. CDR1 and CDR2 (germline): LNHNV, YYDKDF (reference sequence). V was cut by 1 base and J by 2 bases, with 9 bases left in between. The DNA of the CDR3 is TGTGCCACCAGCAGAGGCAGGGCGACCTACAATGAGCAGTTCTTC. Amino acid sequence: CATSRGRATYNEQFF.

This clonotype was found many times. Little can be read into the size of this beta chain, an off-target read in a library designed for alpha chains. The chain joins TRBV7-8 to TRBJ2-5; TRBD1 aligns across 8 bases. The CDR3 sequence is 17 residues long. In germline, CDR1 is SGHVS, CDR2 FQNEAQ. With 3 bases clipped from V and 1 base from J, the junction kept 10 bases outside the gene matches. CDR3 in DNA: TGTGCCAGCAGCTTCGACAGGGGACTTAGCCGCCAAGAGACCCAGTACTTC. Protein: CASSFDRGLSRQETQYF.